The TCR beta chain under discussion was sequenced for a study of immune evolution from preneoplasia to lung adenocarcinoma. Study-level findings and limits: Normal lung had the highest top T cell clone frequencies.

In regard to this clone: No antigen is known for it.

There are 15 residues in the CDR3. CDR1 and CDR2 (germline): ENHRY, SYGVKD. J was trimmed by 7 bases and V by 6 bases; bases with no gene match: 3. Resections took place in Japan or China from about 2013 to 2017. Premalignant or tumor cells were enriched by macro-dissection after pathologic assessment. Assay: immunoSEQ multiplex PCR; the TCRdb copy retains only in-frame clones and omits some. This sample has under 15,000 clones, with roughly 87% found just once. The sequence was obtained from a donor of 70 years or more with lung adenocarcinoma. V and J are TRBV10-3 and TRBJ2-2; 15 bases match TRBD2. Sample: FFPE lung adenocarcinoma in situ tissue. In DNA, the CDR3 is TGTGCCATCAGGGGACTAGCGGGAGGCAGCGGGGAGCTGTTTTTT. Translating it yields CAIRGLAGGSGELFF.